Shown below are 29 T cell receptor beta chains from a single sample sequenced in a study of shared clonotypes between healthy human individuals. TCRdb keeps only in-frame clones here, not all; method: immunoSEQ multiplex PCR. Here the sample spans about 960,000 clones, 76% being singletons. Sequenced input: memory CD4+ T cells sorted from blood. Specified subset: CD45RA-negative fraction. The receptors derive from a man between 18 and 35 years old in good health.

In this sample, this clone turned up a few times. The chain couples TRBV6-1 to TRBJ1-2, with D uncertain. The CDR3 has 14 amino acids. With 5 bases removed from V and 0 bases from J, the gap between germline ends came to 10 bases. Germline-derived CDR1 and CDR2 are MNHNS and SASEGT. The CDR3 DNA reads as TGTGCCAGCAGTTTGTCGGAGGCTAACTATGGCTACACCTTC. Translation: CASSLSEANYGYTF.

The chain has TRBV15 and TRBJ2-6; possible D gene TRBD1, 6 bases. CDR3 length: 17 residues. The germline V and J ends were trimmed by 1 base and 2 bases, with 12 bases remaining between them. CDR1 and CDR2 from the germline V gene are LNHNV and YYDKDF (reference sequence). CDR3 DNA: TGTGCCACCAGCAGAGCCCTCACAGGGACTGGGGCCAACGTCCTGACTTTC. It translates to CATSRALTGTGANVLTF.

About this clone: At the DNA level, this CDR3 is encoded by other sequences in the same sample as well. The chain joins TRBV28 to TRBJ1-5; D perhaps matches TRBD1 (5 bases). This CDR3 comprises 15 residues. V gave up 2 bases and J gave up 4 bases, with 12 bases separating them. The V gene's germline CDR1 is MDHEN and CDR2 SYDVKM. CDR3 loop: CASSLQGRGNQPQHF. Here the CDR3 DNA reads TGTGCCAGCAGTTTACAGGGTCGGGGTAATCAGCCCCAGCATTTT.

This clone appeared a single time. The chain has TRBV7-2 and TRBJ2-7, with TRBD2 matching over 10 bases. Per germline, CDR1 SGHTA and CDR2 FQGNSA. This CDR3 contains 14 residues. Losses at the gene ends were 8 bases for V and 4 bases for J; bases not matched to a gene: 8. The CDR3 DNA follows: TGTGCCAGCGGAAGCGGGAGGGCCTTTTACGAGCAGTACTTC. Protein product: CASGSGRAFYEQYF. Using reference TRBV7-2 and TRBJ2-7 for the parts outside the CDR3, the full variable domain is GAGVSQSPSNKVTEKGKDVELRCDPISGHTALYWYRQSLGQGLEFLIYFQGNSAPDKSGLPSDRFSAERTGGSVSTLTIQRTQQEDSAVYLCASGSGRAFYEQYFGPGTRLTVT.

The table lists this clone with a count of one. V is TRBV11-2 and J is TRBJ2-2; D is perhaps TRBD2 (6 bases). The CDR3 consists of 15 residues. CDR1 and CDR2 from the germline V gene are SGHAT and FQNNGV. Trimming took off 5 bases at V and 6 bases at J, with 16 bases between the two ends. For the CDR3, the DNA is TGTGCCAGCAGCCCTCTAGCGCGGGGTGCCGGGGAGCTGTTTTTT. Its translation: CASSPLARGAGELFF. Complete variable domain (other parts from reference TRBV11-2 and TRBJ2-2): EAGVAQSPRYKIIEKRQSVAFWCNPISGHATLYWYQQILGQGPKLLIQFQNNGVVDDSQLPKDRFSAERLKGVDSTLKIQPAKLEDSAVYLCASSPLARGAGELFFGEGSRLTVL.

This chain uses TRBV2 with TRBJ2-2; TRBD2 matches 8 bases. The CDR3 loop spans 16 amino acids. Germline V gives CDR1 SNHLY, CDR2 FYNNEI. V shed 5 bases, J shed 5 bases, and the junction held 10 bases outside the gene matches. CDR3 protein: CASSYSTSGKTGELFF. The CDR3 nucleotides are TGTGCCAGCAGTTATAGTACTAGCGGTAAAACCGGGGAGCTGTTTTTT.

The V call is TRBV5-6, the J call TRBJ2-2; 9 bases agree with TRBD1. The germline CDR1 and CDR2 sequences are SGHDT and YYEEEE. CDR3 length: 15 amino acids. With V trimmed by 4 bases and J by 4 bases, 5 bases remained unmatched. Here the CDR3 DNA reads TGTGCCAGCAGCCAGTCGGGACAGGGCACCGGGGAGCTGTTTTTT. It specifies CASSQSGQGTGELFF.

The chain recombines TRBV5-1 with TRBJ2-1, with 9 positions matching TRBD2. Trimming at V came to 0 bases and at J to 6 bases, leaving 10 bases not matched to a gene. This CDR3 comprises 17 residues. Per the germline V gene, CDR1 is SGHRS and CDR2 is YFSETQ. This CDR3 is CASSLASLAGVSNEQFF. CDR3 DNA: TGCGCCAGCAGCTTGGCCTCTTTAGCGGGAGTCTCCAATGAGCAGTTCTTC. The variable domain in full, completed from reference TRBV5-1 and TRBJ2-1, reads KAGVTQTPRYLIKTRGQQVTLSCSPISGHRSVSWYQQTPGQGLQFLFEYFSETQRNKGNFPGRFSGRQFSNSRSEMNVSTLELGDSALYLCASSLASLAGVSNEQFFGPGTRLTVL.

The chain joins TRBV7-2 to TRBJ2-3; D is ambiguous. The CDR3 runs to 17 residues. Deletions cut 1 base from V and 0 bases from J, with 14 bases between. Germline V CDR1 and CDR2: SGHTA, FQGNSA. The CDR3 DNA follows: TGTGCCAGCAGCTTAGTTCCAAGCTCAATTAGCACAGATACGCAGTATTTT. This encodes CASSLVPSSISTDTQYF.

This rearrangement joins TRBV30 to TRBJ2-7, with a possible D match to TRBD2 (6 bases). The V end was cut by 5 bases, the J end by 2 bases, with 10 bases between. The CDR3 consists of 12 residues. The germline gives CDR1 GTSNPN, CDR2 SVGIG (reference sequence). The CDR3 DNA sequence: TGTGCCTGGGGGGGGAGCACCTACGAGCAGTACTTC. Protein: CAWGGSTYEQYF.

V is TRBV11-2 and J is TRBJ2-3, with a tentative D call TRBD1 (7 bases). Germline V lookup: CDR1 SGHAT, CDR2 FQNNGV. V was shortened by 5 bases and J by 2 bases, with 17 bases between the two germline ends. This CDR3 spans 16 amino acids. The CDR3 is CASSARGGGITDTQYF. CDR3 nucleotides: TGTGCCAGCAGCGCAAGAGGGGGCGGGATCACAGATACGCAGTATTTT.

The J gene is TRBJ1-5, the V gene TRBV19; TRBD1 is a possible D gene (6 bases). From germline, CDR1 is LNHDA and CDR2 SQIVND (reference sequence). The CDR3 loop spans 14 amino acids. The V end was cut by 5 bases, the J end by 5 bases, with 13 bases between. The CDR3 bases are TGTGCCAGTAGTCCTCAGGGGAATGATCAGCCCCAGCATTTT. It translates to CASSPQGNDQPQHF.

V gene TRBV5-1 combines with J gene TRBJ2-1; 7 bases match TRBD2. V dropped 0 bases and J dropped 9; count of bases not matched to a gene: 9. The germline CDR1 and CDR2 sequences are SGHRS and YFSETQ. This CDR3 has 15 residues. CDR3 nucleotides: TGCGCCAGCAGCTTGGTAGGAGCGGGGTTGGTTGAGCAGTTCTTC. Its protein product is CASSLVGAGLVEQFF.

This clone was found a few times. The CDR3 loop is CSVPTDGGYTF. For the CDR3, the DNA is TGCAGTGTCCCTACGGACGGCGGCTACACCTTC. The chain recombines TRBV20-1 with TRBJ1-2; D is uncertain. Trimming shortened V by 7 bases and J by 8 bases, and 14 bases separated the two germline ends. Germline V CDR1 and CDR2: DFQATT, SNEGSKA (reference sequence). CDR3 length: 11 residues.

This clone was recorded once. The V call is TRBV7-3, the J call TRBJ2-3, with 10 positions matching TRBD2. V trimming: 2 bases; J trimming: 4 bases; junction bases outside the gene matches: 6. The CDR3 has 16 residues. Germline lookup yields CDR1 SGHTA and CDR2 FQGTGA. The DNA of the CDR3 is TGTGCCAGCAGCTTATTTAGCGGGGGGATCCCAGATACGCAGTATTTT. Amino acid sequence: CASSLFSGGIPDTQYF.

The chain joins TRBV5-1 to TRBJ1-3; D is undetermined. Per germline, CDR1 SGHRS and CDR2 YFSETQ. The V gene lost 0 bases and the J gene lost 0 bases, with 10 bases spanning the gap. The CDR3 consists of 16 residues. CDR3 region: CASSLDGLGSGNTIYF. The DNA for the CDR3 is TGCGCCAGCAGCTTGGACGGTCTTGGCTCTGGAAACACCATATATTTT.

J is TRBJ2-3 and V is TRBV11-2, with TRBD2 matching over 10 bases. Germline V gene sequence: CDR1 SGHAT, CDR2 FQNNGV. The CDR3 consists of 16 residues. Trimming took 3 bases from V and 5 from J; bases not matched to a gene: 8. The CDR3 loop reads CASSFGTSANRDTQYF. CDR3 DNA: TGTGCCAGCAGCTTCGGGACTAGCGCCAATAGAGATACGCAGTATTTT.

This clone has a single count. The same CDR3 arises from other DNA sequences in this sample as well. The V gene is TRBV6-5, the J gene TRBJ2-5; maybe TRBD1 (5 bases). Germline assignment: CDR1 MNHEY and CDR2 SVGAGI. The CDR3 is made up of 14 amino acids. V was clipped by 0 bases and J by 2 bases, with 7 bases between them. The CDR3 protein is CASSYSGAQETQYF. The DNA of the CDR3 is TGTGCCAGCAGTTACTCTGGGGCACAAGAGACCCAGTACTTC.

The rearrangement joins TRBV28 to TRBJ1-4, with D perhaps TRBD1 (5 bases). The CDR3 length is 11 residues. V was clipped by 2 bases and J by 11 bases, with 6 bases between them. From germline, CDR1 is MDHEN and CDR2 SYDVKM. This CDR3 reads CASSLGGKLFF. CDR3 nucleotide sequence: TGTGCCAGCAGTTTAGGGGGGAAACTGTTTTTT.

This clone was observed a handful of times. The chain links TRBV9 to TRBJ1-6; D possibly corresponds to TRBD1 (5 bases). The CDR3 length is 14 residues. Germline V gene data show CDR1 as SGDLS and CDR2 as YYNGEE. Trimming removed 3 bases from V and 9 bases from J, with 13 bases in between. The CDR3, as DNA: TGTGCCAGCAGCGCAGCGGGGCTCGGTTCACCCCTCCACTTT. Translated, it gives CASSAAGLGSPLHF.

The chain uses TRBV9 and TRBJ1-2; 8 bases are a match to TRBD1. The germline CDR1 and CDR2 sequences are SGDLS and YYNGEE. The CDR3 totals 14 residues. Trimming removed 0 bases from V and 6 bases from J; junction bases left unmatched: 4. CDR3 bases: TGTGCCAGCAGCGTAGAACAGGGGGGAGATGGCTACACCTTC. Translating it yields CASSVEQGGDGYTF.

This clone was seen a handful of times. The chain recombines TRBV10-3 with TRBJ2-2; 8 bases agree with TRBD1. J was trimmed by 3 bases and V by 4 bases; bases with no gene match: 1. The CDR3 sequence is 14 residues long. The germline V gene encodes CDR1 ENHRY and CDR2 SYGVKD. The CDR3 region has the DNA TGTGCCATCAGTGGGACAGGGCACACCGGGGAGCTGTTTTTT. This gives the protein CAISGTGHTGELFF.

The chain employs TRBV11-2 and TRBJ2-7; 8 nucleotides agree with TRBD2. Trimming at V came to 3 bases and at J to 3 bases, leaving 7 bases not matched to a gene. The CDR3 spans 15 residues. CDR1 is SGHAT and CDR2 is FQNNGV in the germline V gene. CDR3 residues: CASSFGRGADYEQYF. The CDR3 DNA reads TGTGCCAGCAGCTTCGGGCGGGGGGCGGACTACGAGCAGTACTTC.

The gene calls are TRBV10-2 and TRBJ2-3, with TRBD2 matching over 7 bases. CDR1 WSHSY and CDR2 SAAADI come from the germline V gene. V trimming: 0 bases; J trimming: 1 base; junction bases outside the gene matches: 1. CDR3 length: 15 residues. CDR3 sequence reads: CASSESAGGTDTQYF. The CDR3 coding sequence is TGCGCCAGCAGTGAGTCGGCGGGGGGCACAGATACGCAGTATTTT.

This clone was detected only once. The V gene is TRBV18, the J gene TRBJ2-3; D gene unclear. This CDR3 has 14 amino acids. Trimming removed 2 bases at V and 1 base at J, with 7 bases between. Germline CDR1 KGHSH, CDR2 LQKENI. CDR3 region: CASSPVAGTDTQYF. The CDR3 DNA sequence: TGTGCCAGCTCACCAGTCGCGGGCACAGATACGCAGTATTTT.

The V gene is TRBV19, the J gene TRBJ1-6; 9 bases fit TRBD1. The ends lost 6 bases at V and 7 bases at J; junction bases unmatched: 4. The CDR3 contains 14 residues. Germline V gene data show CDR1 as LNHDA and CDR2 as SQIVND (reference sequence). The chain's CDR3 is CASRLTGGNSPLHF. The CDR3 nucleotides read TGTGCCAGTAGACTGACAGGGGGAAATTCACCCCTCCACTTT.

The CDR3 sequence is CASSQDRGGTAGETQYF. The CDR3, as DNA: TGCGCCAGCAGCCAAGATCGGGGCGGGACCGCCGGGGAGACCCAGTACTTC. The chain is built from TRBV4-1 and TRBJ2-5, with a tentative D call TRBD2 (6 bases). V lost 0 bases and J 5 bases, leaving 19 bases between the germline ends. The length of the CDR3 is 17 residues. CDR1 and CDR2 (germline): MGHRA, YSYEKL.

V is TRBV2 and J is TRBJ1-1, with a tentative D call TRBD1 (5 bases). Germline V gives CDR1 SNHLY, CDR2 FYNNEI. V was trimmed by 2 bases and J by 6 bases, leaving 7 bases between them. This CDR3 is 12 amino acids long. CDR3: CASSEQGPEAFF. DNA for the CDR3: TGTGCCAGCAGTGAACAGGGTCCTGAAGCTTTCTTT.

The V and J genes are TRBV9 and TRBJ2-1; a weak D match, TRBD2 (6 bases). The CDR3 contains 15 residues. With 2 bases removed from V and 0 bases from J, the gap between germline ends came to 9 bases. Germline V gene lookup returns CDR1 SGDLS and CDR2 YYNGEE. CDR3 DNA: TGTGCCAGCAGCGTGGGGGGATACTCCTACAATGAGCAGTTCTTC. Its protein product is CASSVGGYSYNEQFF.